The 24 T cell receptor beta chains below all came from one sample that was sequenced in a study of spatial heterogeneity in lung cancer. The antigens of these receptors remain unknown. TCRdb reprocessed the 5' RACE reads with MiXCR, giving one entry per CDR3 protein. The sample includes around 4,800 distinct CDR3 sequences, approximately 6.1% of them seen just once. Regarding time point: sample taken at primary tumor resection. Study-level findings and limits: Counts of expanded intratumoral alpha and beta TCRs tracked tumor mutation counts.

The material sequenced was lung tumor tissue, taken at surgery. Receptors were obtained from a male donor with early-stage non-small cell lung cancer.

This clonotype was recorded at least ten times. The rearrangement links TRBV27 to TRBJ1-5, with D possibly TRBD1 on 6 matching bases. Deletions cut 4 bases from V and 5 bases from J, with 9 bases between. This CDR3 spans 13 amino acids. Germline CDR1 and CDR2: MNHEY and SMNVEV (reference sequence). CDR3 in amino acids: CASSYGGHQPQHF. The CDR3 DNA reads TGTGCCAGCAGTTATGGGGGCCATCAGCCCCAGCATTTT.

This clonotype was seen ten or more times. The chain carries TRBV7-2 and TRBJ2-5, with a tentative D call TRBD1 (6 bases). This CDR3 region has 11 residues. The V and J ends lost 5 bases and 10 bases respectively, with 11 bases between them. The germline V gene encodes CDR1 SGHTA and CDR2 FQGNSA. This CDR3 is CASSQGTDQYF. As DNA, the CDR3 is TGTGCCAGCAGCCAGGGGACGGACCAGTACTTC.

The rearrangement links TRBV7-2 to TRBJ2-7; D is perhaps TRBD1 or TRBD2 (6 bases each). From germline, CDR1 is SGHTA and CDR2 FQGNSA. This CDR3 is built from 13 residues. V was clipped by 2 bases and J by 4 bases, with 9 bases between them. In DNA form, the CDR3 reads TGTGCCAGCAGCTTACGGGGGCAATACGAGCAGTACTTC. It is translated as CASSLRGQYEQYF.

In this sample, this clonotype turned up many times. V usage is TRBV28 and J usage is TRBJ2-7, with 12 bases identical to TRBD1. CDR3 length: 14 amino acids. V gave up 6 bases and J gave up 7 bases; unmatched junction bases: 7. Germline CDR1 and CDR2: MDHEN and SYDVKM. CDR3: CASRSGTGGEEQYF. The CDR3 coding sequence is TGTGCCAGCAGGTCCGGGACAGGGGGCGAGGAGCAGTACTTC.

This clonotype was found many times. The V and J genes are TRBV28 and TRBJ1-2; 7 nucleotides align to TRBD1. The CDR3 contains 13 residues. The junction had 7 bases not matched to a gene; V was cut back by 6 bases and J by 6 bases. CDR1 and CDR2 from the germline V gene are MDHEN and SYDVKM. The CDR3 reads CASRGRQGNGYTF. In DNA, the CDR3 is TGTGCCAGCAGGGGCCGACAGGGAAATGGCTACACCTTC.

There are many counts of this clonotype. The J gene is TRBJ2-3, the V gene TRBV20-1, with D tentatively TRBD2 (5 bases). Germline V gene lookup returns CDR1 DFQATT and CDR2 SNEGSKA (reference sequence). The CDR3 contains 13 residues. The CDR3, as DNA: TGCAGCGGTGAGCGGTCTGGCACAGATACGCAGTATTTT. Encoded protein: CSGERSGTDTQYF.

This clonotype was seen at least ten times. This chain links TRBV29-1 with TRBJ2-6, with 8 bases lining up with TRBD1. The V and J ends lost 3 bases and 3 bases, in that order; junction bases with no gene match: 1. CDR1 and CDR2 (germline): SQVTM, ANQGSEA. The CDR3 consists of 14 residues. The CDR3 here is CSVETGDGANVLTF. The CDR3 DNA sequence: TGCAGCGTTGAGACAGGGGATGGGGCCAACGTCCTGACTTTC.

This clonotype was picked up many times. CDR3 sequence: CASSVPDHHNEQFF. The CDR3 DNA reads as TGTGCCAGCAGCGTACCGGACCACCACAATGAGCAGTTCTTC. The chain joins TRBV9 to TRBJ2-1; D is unclear. V shed 1 base and J shed 5 bases, with 10 bases lying between them. The CDR3 covers 14 residues. Looked up from germline, CDR1 is SGDLS and CDR2 is YYNGEE.

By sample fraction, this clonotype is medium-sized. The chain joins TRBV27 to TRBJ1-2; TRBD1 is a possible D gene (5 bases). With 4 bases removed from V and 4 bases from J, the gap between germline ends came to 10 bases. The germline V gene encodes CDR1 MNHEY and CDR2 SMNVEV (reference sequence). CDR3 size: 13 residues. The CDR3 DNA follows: TGTGCCAGCAGTTGGGGCAGGAGCTATGGCTACACCTTC. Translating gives CASSWGRSYGYTF.

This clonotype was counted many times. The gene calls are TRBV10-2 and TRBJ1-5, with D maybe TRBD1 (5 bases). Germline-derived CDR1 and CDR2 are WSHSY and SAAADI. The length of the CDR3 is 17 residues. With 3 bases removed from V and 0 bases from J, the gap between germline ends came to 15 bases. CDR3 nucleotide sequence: TGCGCCAGCAGTGATGCACAGGTATGGGATAGCAATCAGCCCCAGCATTTT. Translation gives CASSDAQVWDSNQPQHF.

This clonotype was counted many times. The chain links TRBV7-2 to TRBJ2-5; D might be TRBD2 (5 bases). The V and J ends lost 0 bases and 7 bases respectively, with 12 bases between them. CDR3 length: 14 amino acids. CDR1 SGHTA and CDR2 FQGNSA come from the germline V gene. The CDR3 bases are TGTGCCAGCAGCTTAGCCCTAGCCGGACGGACCCAGTACTTC. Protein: CASSLALAGRTQYF.

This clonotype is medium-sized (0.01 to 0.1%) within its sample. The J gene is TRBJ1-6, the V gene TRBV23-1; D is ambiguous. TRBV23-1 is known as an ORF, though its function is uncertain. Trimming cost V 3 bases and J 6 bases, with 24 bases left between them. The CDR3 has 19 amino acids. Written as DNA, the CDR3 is TGCGCCAGCAGTCACCCACCGGGTAGTACAGCGGCGGTTAATTCACCCCTCCACTTT. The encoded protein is CASSHPPGSTAAVNSPLHF.

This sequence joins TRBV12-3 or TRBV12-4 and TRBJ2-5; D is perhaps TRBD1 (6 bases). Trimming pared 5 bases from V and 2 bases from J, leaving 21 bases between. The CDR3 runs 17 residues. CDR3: CASSRWGPTGPQETQYF. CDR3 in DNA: TGTGCCAGCAGTCGCTGGGGGCCCACGGGCCCTCAAGAGACCCAGTACTTC.

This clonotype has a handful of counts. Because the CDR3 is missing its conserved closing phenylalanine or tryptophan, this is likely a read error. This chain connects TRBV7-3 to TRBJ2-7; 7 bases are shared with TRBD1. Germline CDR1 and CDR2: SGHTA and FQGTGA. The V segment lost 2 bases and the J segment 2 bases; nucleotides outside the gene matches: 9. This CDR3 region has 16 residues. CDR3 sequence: CASSLLDRELPYEQYI. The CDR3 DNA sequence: TGTGCCAGCAGCTTACTTGACAGGGAGTTACCCTACGAGCAGTACATC.

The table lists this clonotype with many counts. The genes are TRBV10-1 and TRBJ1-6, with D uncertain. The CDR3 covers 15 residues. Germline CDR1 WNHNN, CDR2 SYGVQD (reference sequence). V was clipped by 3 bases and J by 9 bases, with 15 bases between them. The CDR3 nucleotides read TGCGCCAGCAGTGAACGGTGGTGGAAGGCTTCACCCCTCCACTTT. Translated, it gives CASSERWWKASPLHF.

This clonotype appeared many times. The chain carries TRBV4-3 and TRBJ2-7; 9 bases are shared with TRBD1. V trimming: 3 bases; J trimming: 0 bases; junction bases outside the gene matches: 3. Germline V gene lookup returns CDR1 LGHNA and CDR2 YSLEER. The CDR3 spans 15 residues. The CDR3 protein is CASSQDRGLSYEQYF. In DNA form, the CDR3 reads TGCGCCAGCAGCCAGGACAGGGGACTCTCCTACGAGCAGTACTTC.

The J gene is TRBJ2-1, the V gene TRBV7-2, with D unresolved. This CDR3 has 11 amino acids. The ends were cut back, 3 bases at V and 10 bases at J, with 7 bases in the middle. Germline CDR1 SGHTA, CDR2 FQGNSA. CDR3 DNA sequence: TGTGCCAGCAGCTTTAGGAACGAGCAGTTCTTC. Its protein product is CASSFRNEQFF.

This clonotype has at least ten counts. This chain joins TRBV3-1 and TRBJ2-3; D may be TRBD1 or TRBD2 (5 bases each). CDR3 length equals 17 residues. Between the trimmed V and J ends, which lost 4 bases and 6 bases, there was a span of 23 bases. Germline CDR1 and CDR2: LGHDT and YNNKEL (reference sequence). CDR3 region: CASSPSPGLASSDTQYF. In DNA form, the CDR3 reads TGTGCCAGCAGCCCTTCCCCGGGGCTAGCCTCCTCGGATACGCAGTATTTT.

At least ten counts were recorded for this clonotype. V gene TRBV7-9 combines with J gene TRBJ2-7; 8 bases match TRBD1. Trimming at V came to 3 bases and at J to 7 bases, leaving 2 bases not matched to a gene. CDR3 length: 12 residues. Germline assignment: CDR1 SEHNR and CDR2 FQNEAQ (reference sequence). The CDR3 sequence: CASSFTGGEQYF. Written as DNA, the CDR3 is TGTGCCAGCAGCTTTACAGGGGGTGAGCAGTACTTC. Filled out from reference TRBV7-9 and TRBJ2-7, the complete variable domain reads DTGVSQNPRHKITKRGQNVTFRCDPISEHNRLYWYRQTLGQGPEFLTYFQNEAQLEKSRLLSDRFSAERPKGSFSTLEIQRTEQGDSAMYLCASSFTGGEQYFGPGTRLTVT.

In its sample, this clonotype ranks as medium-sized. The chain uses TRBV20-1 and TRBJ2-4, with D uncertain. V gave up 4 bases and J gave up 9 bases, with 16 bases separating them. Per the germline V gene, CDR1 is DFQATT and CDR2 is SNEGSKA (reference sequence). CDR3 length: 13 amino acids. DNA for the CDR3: TGCAGTGCTATGGACGTCGGGTTAAGCATTCAGTACTTC. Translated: CSAMDVGLSIQYF.

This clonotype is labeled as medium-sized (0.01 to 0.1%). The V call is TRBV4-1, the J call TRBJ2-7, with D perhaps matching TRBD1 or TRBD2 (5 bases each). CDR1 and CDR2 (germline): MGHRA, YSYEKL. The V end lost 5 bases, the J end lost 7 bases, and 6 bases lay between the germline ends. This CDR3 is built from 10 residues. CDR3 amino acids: CASSGTEQYF. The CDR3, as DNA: TGCGCCAGCAGCGGGACGGAGCAGTACTTC.

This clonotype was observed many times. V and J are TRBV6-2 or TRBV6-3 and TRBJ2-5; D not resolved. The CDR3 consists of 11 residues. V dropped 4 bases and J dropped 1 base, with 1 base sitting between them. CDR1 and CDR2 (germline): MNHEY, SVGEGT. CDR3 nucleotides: TGTGCCAGCAGTTTCCAAGAGACCCAGTACTTC. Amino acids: CASSFQETQYF.

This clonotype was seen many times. The CDR3 bases are TGTGCCAGCAGCTTAACGGGGTTTTCCGAGCAGTACTTC. Protein sequence: CASSLTGFSEQYF. The rearrangement links TRBV7-6 to TRBJ2-7, with D maybe TRBD2 (5 bases). Between the trimmed V and J ends, which lost 2 bases and 6 bases, there was a span of 11 bases. CDR3 length: 13 residues. Per germline, CDR1 SGHVS and CDR2 FNYEAQ.

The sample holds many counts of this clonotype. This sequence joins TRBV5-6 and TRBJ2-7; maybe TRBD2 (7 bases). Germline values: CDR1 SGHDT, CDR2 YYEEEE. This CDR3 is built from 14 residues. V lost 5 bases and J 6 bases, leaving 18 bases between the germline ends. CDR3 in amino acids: CASRRGGTGSEQYF. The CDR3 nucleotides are TGTGCCAGCAGGAGGGGGGGCACAGGGAGCGAGCAGTACTTC.